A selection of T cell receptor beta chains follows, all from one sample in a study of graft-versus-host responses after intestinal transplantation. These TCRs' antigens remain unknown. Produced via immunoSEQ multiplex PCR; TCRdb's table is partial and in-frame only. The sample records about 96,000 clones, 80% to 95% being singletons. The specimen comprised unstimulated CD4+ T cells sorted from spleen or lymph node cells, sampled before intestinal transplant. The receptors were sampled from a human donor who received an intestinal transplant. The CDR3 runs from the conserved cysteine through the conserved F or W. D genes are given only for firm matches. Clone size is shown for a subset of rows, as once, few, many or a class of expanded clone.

TGCGCCAGCAGCTTGGAGAGATTGGATCAGCCCCAGCATTTT	CASSLERLDQPQHF	NA	NA	TRBV5-1	TRBJ1-5
TGTGCCAGCAGCGCCCAGGATAACTATGGCTACACCTTC	CASSAQDNYGYTF	NA	NA	TRBV6-1	TRBJ1-2
TGTGCCAGCAGCTTAGAAAGGGGCACTGAAGCTTTCTTT	CASSLERGTEAFF	NA	NA	TRBV7-9	TRBJ1-1
TGTGCCAGCGAGGGCCAAAGGACCCACAATGAGCAGTTCTTC	CASEGQRTHNEQFF	NA	NA	TRBV27	TRBJ2-1
TGCGCCAGCAGCCAACTACCTCGACTAGCGGAGAGGTACCAAGAGACCCAGTACTTC	CASSQLPRLAERYQETQYF	TRBD2	NA	TRBV4-3	TRBJ2-5
TGTGCCAGCAGCTCCCCGGGGAGATACGAGCAGTACTTC	CASSSPGRYEQYF	NA	once	TRBV11-2	TRBJ2-7
TGTGCCCAAGAGGATCGGAGGGGGCGTAGCGGGGAGCTGTTTTTT	CAQEDRRGRSGELFF	NA	few	TRBV30	TRBJ2-2
TGTGCCAGCAGCCCCCCCGTACAGGGAGACACTGAAGCTTTCTTT	CASSPPVQGDTEAFF	NA	NA	TRBV7-9	TRBJ1-1
TGTGCCAGCAGTTACTGGACAGGGGGCTCACCCCTCCACTTT	CASSYWTGGSPLHF	TRBD1	NA	TRBV6-5	TRBJ1-6
TGTGCCAGCAGCTTAGCCCCGGAGGGCTTTGGGTACTATGGCTACACCTTC	CASSLAPEGFGYYGYTF	NA	NA	TRBV7-9	TRBJ1-2
TGTGCCAGTAGAGACAGGTCAGATCAGCCCCAGCATTTT	CASRDRSDQPQHF	NA	NA	TRBV19	TRBJ1-5
TGTGCCAGCAGCGTGGGACAGAAGGATTCACCCCTCCACTTT	CASSVGQKDSPLHF	TRBD1	NA	TRBV9	TRBJ1-6
TGTGCCAGCAGCTTGGACAGCTCCGATAATTCACCCCTCCACTTT	CASSLDSSDNSPLHF	NA	NA	TRBV5-4	TRBJ1-6
TGTGCCAGCACTTCACAGGCGCCGAACACTGAAGCTTTCTTT	CASTSQAPNTEAFF	NA	NA	TRBV2	TRBJ1-1
TGTGCCAGCTCACCCGGACTAGCGGGAGGAGGGGAGCAGTACTTC	CASSPGLAGGGEQYF	TRBD2	NA	TRBV18	TRBJ2-7
TGTGCCTGGAGTAATGGGCGCAGCACAGATACGCAGTATTTT	CAWSNGRSTDTQYF	NA	NA	TRBV30	TRBJ2-3
TGTGCCAGCAGTTCCGGACGGACAGGGTCAGATACGCAGTATTTT	CASSSGRTGSDTQYF	TRBD1	NA	TRBV6-1	TRBJ2-3
TGTGCCAGCAGCCTAGACAGGGGGAATGAAAAACTGTTTTTT	CASSLDRGNEKLFF	TRBD1	NA	TRBV11-3	TRBJ1-4
TGCGCCAGCAGCCGGACAGGGGCAAACTATGGCTACACCTTC	CASSRTGANYGYTF	TRBD1	NA	TRBV5-1	TRBJ1-2
TGTGCCAGCAGCTTCAGGGCAGTTAACACTGAAGCTTTCTTT	CASSFRAVNTEAFF	NA	NA	TRBV7-9	TRBJ1-1
TGCGCCAGCCTCACCGGGACTAGCGGGAGTAGGCTTGCGGCGCAGTATTTT	CASLTGTSGSRLAAQYF	TRBD2	NA	TRBV10-1	TRBJ2-3
TGTGCCAGCAGAAAAGCGGGGACGAATTCAGATACGCAGTATTTT	CASRKAGTNSDTQYF	TRBD2	NA	TRBV7-2	TRBJ2-3
TGTGCCAGCAGTGAACGGACAGGGCTTCCCTACGAGCAGTACTTC	CASSERTGLPYEQYF	TRBD1	once	TRBV6-1	TRBJ2-7
TGCGCCAGCAGCCAAGTAGGGACAGGCTTGAATGAAAAACTGTTTTTT	CASSQVGTGLNEKLFF	TRBD1	NA	TRBV4-3	TRBJ1-4
TGTGCCAGCAGCTCCAGGGGTCCCTACGAGCAGTACTTC	CASSSRGPYEQYF	NA	NA	TRBV7-9	TRBJ2-7
TGTGCCAGTGGACAGGGGCCCTCGGTGCCCCAGCATTTT	CASGQGPSVPQHF	TRBD1	NA	TRBV19	TRBJ1-5